A single sample gave rise to the 8 T cell receptor beta chains below, sequenced in a study of PD-1 blockade in classical Hodgkin lymphoma. The time point: cycle 4 day 1 (C4D1), after 6 weeks of nivolumab. Each patient relapsed following autologous stem cell transplantation, and prior brentuximab vedotin exposure differed. Using immunoSEQ multiplex PCR, the repertoire was profiled, and TCRdb retains in-frame clones only, with some absent. The sample lists about 47,000 clones; 90% were seen once. This specimen was peripheral blood mononuclear cells (PBMCs), taken before the fourth cycle of nivolumab. The receptors originated from a human donor with classical Hodgkin lymphoma.

The gene calls are TRBV9 and TRBJ1-2; 9 bases agree with TRBD1. The germline CDR1 and CDR2 sequences are SGDLS and YYNGEE. V trimming: 0 bases; J trimming: 4 bases; junction bases outside the gene matches: 7. The CDR3 contains 16 residues. CDR3 DNA: TGTGCCAGCAGCGTAGCGGGGGACAGGGAGGCCTATGGCTACACCTTC. It yields the protein CASSVAGDREAYGYTF.

The chain couples TRBV6-4 to TRBJ1-2; the match to TRBD1 covers 9 bases. Germline V lookup: CDR1 MRHNA, CDR2 SNTAGT. The CDR3 has 15 residues. V dropped 6 bases and J dropped 4; count of bases not matched to a gene: 9. In nucleotides, the CDR3 is TGTGCCAGCAGCCGGACAGGGGATAGTAGCTATGGCTACACCTTC. Its translation: CASSRTGDSSYGYTF.

This clone was picked up one time. The V call is TRBV10-3, the J call TRBJ2-7; 11 bases fit TRBD2. J lost 4 bases, V lost 4 bases, and 9 bases had no gene match. Looked up from germline, CDR1 is ENHRY and CDR2 is SYGVKD. This CDR3 has 16 amino acids. CDR3 protein: CAISVGLAAGHYEQYF. For the CDR3, the DNA is TGTGCCATCAGTGTGGGACTAGCGGCGGGACATTACGAGCAGTACTTC.

The chain has TRBV15 and TRBJ2-5; 9 bases are shared with TRBD1. Trimming at V came to 3 bases and at J to 1 base, leaving 0 bases not matched to a gene. CDR1 and CDR2 (germline): LNHNV, YYDKDF (reference sequence). The CDR3 has 14 residues. The CDR3 DNA follows: TGTGCCACCAGCAGGACAGGGGGCCAAGAGACCCAGTACTTC. Amino acids: CATSRTGGQETQYF.

The rearrangement joins TRBV7-2 to TRBJ2-5; D might be TRBD1 (5 bases). Trimming stripped 5 bases from V and 1 base from J, with 20 bases between. This CDR3 is 17 amino acids long. Germline loops: CDR1 SGHTA, CDR2 FQGNSA. Here the CDR3 reads CASSLKFGTGFQETQYF. The CDR3, as DNA: TGTGCCAGCAGCCTTAAATTTGGAACAGGTTTCCAAGAGACCCAGTACTTC.

This chain uses TRBV6-1 with TRBJ2-3; D call uncertain. CDR3 length: 17 residues. The germline V and J ends were trimmed by 1 base and 2 bases, with 16 bases remaining between them. Germline V gene lookup returns CDR1 MNHNS and CDR2 SASEGT. The CDR3 loop reads CASSEDFWGRLTDTQYF. In DNA form, the CDR3 reads TGTGCCAGCAGTGAAGATTTCTGGGGTAGACTCACAGATACGCAGTATTTT.

This sequence joins TRBV10-1 and TRBJ2-1; 9 nucleotides match TRBD2. The CDR3 loop spans 15 amino acids. Germline-derived CDR1 and CDR2 are WNHNN and SYGVQD (reference sequence). After removal of 6 bases from V and 7 bases from J, the junction contained 10 bases not matched to a gene. The CDR3 nucleotides are TGCGCCAGCAGCGCTGCGGGAGGGCGGGGTAATGAGCAGTTCTTC. Its protein is CASSAAGGRGNEQFF.

The chain has TRBV27 and TRBJ1-5; the match to TRBD1 covers 7 bases. V lost 3 bases and J lost 3; bases outside the gene matches: 5. CDR3 length equals 15 residues. The germline V gene encodes CDR1 MNHEY and CDR2 SMNVEV (reference sequence). The CDR3 is CASSFAGQPNQPQHF. The CDR3 nucleotides are TGTGCCAGCAGTTTCGCGGGACAGCCCAATCAGCCCCAGCATTTT.